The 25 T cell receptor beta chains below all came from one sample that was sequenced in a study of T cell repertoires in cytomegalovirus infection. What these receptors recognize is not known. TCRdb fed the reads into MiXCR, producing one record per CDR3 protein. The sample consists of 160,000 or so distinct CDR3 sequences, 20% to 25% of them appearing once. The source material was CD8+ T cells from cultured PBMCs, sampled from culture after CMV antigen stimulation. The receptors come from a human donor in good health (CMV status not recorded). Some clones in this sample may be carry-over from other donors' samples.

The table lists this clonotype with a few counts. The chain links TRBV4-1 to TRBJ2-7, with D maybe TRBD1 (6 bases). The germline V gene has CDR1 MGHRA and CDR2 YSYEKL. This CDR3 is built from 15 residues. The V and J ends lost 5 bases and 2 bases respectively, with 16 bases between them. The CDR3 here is CASSARGEGAYEQYF. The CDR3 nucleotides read TGCGCCAGCAGCGCTCGGGGAGAGGGGGCCTACGAGCAGTACTTC.

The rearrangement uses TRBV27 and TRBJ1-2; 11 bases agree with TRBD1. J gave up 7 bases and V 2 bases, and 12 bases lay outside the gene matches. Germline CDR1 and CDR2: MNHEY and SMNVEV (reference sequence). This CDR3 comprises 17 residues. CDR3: CASSLVSAGQGARGYTF. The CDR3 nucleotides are TGTGCCAGCAGTTTAGTTTCAGCAGGACAGGGGGCGCGTGGCTACACCTTC.

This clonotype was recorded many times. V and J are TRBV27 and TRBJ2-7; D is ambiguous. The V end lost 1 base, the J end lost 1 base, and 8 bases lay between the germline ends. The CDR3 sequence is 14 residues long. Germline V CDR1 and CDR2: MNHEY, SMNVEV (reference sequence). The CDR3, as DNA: TGTGCCAGCAGTTTATTGGTGGATTCCTACGAGCAGTACTTC. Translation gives CASSLLVDSYEQYF.

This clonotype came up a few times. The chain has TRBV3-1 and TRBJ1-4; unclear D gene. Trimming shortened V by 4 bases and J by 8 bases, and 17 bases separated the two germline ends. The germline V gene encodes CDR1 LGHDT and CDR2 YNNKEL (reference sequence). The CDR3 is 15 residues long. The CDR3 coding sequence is TGTGCCAGCAGCCCCTCGGGCCCTGGACGAGAAAAACTGTTTTTT. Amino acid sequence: CASSPSGPGREKLFF.

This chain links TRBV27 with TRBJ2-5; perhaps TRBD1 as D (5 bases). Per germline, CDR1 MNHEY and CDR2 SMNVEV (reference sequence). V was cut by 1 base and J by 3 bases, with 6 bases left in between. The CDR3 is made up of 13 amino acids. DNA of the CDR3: TGTGCCAGCAGTTTATGGGGCAAAGAGACCCAGTACTTC. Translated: CASSLWGKETQYF.

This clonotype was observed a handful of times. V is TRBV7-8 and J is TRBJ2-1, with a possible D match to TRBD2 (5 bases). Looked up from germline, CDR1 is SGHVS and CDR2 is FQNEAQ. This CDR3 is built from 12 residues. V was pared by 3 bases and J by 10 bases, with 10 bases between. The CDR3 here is CASSFEGVEQFF. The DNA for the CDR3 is TGTGCCAGCAGCTTCGAGGGAGTGGAGCAGTTCTTC.

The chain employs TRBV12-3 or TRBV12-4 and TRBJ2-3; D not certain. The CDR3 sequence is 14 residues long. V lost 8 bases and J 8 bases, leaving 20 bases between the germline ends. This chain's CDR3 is CASLNPQWGLTQYF. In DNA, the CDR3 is TGTGCCAGCTTAAACCCCCAGTGGGGTCTTACGCAGTATTTT.

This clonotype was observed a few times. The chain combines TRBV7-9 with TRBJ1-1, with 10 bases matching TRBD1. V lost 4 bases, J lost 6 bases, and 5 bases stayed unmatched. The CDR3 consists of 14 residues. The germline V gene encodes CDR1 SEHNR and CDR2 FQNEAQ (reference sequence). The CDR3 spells CASSSRDRGPEAFF. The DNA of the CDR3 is TGTGCCAGCAGCTCACGGGACAGGGGCCCTGAAGCTTTCTTT.

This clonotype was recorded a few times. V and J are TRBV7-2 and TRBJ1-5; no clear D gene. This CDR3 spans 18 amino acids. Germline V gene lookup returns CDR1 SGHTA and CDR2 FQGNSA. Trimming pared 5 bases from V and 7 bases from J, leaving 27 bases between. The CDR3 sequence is CASSVWSRWERGNQPQHF. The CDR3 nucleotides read TGTGCCAGCAGCGTCTGGTCGCGTTGGGAACGGGGAAACCAGCCCCAGCATTTT.

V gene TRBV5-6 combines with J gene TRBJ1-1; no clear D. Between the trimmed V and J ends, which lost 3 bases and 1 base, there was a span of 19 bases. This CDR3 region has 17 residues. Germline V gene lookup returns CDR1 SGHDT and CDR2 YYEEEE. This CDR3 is CASSSLFPTPRNTEAFF. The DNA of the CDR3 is TGTGCCAGCAGCTCCCTGTTCCCGACACCCCGGAACACTGAAGCTTTCTTT.

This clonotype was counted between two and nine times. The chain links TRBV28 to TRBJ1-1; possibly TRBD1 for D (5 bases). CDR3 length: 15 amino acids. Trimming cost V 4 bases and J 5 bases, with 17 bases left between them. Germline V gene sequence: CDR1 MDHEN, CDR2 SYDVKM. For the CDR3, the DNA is TGTGCCAGCAGTTCAGAACCTCAGGGTAAAACTGAAGCTTTCTTT. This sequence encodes CASSSEPQGKTEAFF.

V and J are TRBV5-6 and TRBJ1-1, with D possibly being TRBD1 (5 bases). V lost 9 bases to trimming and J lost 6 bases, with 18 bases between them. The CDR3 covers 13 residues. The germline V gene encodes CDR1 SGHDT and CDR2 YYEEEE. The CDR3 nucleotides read TGTGCCAAAAGCTTGGCCAGGGTGGCTGAAGCTTTCTTT. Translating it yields CAKSLARVAEAFF. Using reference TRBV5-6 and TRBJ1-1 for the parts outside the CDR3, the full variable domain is DAGVTQSPTHLIKTRGQQVTLRCSPKSGHDTVSWYQQALGQGPQFIFQYYEEEERQRGNFPDRFSGHQFPNYSSELNVNALLLGDSALYLCAKSLARVAEAFFGQGTRLTVV.

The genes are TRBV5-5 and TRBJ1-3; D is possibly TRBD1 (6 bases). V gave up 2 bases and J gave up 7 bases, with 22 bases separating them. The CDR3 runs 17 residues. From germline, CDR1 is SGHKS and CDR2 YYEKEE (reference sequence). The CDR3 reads CASSFLQGGVLLNTIYF. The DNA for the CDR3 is TGTGCCAGCAGCTTCTTACAGGGAGGAGTACTTCTCAACACCATATATTTT.

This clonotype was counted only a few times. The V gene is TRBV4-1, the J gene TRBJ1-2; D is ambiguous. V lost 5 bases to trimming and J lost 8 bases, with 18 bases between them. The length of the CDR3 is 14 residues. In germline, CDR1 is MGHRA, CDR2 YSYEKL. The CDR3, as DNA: TGCGCCAGCAGCATATCGAGGACCGGGGAAGGCTACACCTTC. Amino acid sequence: CASSISRTGEGYTF.

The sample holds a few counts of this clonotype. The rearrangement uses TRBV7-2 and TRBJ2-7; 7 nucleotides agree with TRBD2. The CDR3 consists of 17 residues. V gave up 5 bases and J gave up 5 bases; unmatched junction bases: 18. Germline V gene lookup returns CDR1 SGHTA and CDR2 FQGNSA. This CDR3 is CASSPFGRGSVADEQYF. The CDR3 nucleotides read TGTGCCAGCAGCCCATTCGGGCGGGGGAGTGTTGCGGACGAGCAGTACTTC.

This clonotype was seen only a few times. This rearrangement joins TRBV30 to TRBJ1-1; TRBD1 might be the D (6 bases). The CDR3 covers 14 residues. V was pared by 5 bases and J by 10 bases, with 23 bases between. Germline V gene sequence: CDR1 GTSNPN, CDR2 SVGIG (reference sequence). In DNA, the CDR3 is TGTGCCTGGGACCCCAGGACGGGGGGCATAGGAGCTTTCTTT. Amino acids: CAWDPRTGGIGAFF.

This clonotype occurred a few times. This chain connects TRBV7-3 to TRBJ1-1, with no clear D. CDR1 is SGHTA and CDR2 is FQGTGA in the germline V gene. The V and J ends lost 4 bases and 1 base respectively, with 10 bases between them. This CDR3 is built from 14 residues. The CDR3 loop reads CASSSSGENTEAFF. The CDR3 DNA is TGTGCCAGCAGCTCAAGTGGGGAGAACACTGAAGCTTTCTTT.

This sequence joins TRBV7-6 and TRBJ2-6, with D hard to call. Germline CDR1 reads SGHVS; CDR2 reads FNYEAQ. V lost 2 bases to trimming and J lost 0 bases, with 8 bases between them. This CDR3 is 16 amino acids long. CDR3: CASSLRRYSGANVLTF. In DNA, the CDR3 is TGTGCCAGCAGCTTAAGGAGATACTCTGGGGCCAACGTCCTGACTTTC.

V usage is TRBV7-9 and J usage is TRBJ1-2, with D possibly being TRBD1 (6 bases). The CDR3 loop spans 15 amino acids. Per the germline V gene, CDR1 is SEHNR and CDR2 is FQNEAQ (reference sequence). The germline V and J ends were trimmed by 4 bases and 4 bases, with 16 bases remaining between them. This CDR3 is CASSSPGQPGYGYTF. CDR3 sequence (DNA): TGTGCCAGCAGCTCACCGGGACAACCCGGCTATGGCTACACCTTC.

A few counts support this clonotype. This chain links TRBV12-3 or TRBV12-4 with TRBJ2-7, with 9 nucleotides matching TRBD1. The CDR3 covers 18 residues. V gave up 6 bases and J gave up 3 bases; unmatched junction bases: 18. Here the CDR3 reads CASSPGQGIPTSLYEQYF. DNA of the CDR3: TGTGCCAGCAGCCCGGGACAGGGCATCCCTACTAGCCTCTACGAGCAGTACTTC.

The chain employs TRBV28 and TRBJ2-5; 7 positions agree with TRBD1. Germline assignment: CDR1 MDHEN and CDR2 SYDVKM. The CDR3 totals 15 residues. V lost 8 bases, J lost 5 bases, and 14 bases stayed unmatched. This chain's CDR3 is CASRNRRQGSETQYF. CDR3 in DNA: TGTGCCAGCCGTAATAGAAGACAGGGATCTGAGACCCAGTACTTC.

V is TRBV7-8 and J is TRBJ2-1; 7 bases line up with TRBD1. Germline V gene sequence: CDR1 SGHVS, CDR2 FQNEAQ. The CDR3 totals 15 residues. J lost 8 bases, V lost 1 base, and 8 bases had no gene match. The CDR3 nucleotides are TGTGCCAGCAGCTTAGTCTGGACAGGTTACGATGAGCAGTTCTTC. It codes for CASSLVWTGYDEQFF.

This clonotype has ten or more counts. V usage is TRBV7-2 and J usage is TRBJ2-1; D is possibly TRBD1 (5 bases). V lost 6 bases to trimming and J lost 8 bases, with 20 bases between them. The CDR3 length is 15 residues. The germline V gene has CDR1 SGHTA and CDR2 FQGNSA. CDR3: CASSLRPQGSDEQFF. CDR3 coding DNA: TGTGCCAGCAGTCTCAGACCGCAGGGCAGCGATGAGCAGTTCTTC.

The DNA for the CDR3 is TGTGCCAGCAGCTCACCGGGACCGTCGGACTATGGCTACACCTTC. This sequence encodes CASSSPGPSDYGYTF. The chain employs TRBV7-9 and TRBJ1-2, with D possibly being TRBD1 (5 bases). The CDR3 is 15 amino acids. Germline V gene data show CDR1 as SEHNR and CDR2 as FQNEAQ (reference sequence). Trimming stripped 4 bases from V and 3 bases from J, with 15 bases between. The variable domain in full, completed from reference TRBV7-9 and TRBJ1-2, reads DTGVSQNPRHKITKRGQNVTFRCDPISEHNRLYWYRQTLGQGPEFLTYFQNEAQLEKSRLLSDRFSAERPKGSFSTLEIQRTEQGDSAMYLCASSSPGPSDYGYTFGSGTRLTVV.

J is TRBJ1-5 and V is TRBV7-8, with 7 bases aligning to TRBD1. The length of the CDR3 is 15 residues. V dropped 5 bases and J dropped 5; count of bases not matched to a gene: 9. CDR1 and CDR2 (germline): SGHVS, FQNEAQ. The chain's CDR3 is CASSARGGADQPQHF. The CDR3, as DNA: TGTGCCAGCAGCGCCCGAGGGGGCGCGGATCAGCCCCAGCATTTT.